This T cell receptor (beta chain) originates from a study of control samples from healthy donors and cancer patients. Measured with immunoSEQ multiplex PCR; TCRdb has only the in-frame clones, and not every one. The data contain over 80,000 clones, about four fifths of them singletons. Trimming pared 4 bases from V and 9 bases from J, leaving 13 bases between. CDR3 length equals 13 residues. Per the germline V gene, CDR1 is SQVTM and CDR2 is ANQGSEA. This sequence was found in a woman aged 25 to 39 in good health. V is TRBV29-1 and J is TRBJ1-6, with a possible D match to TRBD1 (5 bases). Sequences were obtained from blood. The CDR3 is CSVAETAGSPLHF. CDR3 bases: TGCAGCGTTGCTGAGACAGCAGGTTCACCCCTCCACTTT.